The rows below give T cell receptor beta chains drawn from one sample of a study of patients and donors after allogeneic stem cell transplantation. TCRdb reanalysed the RT-PCR reads using MiXCR and keeps one entry per CDR3 protein. The table lists fewer than 500,000 distinct CDR3 sequences, about a sixth of them singletons. The sequencing input was blood, either unsorted or a sorted T cell fraction (not recorded which). The receptors here all came from a human donor who was either an allogeneic HSCT recipient or a stem cell or donor lymphocyte infusion donor (not recorded which). It is not recorded whose cells these are; they may come from a transplant donor. The CDR3 runs from the conserved cysteine through the conserved F or W. The order of the fields is D gene, J gene, V gene, clone size, CDR3 DNA, CDR3 protein. D genes are given only for firm matches. Clone sizes are given selectively: once, few, many, or a class where the clone is expanded.

>-|TRBJ2-2|TRBV20-1|few
TGCAGTGCTAGAGTAGGAGGCGCAGGGTGGAACACCGGGGAGCTGTTTTTT
CSARVGGAGWNTGELFF
>-|TRBJ2-7|TRBV28|few
TGTGCCAGCAGTTTGAGAGGCGGTCAGGGGCGTTCCTACGAGCAGTACTTC
CASSLRGGQGRSYEQYF
>-|TRBJ2-1|TRBV24-1|few
TGTGCCACCAGTGGCGGCGGGTACAATGAGCAGTTCTTC
CATSGGGYNEQFF
>TRBD1|TRBJ1-6|TRBV6-2/TRBV6-3|-
TGTGCCAGCAGTACCTACCGGGACAGGGATTCACCCCTCCACTTT
CASSTYRDRDSPLHF
>-|TRBJ2-2|TRBV4-2|few
TGTGCCAGCAGCCAAGATGAGAGCTCCGTAGGCACCGGGGAGCTGTTTTTT
CASSQDESSVGTGELFF
>TRBD1|TRBJ1-6|TRBV6-2/TRBV6-3|few
TGTGCCAGCAATCGACCAGGGGGACTCTCCTATAATTCACCCCTCCACTTT
CASNRPGGLSYNSPLHF
>-|TRBJ2-7|TRBV28|few
TGTGCCAGCCAGGACGCGTTGCTCTCCTACGAGCAGTACTTC
CASQDALLSYEQYF
>-|TRBJ2-6|TRBV5-1|few
TGCGCCAGCAGCCGGACAGCTGGGGCCAACGTCCTGACTTTC
CASSRTAGANVLTF
>-|TRBJ2-7|TRBV7-9|few
TGTGCCAGCAGCGATCCTCACGTCGCTTACGAGCAGTACTTC
CASSDPHVAYEQYF
>-|TRBJ1-2|TRBV5-6|-
TGTGCCAGCAGCTTGCCATCGTTGGCGCGGGGCTACACCTTC
CASSLPSLARGYTF
>-|TRBJ1-5|TRBV12-3/TRBV12-4|few
TGTGCCAGCAGTTTAGCGGGTTCGGGGTTTCAGCCCCAGCATTTT
CASSLAGSGFQPQHF
>TRBD2|TRBJ2-1|TRBV5-1|few
TGCGCCAGCAGCTTGGAAGCGGGACTCTACAATGAGCAGTTCTTC
CASSLEAGLYNEQFF
>TRBD2|TRBJ2-3|TRBV7-2|-
TGTGCCAGCAGCTTAATCGGGAGGGCCCCAGATACGCAGTATTTT
CASSLIGRAPDTQYF
>-|TRBJ2-7|TRBV14|-
TGTGCCAGCAGCCAAGGTCTACGCTACGAGCAGTACTTC
CASSQGLRYEQYF
>-|TRBJ2-1|TRBV2|-
TGTGCCAGCAGTGATAGGCTAGCCCGGTACAATGAGCAGTTCTTC
CASSDRLARYNEQFF
>TRBD1|TRBJ2-7|TRBV12-3/TRBV12-4|many
TGTGCCAGCAGAAAGACAGGGTCCCTCTACGAGCAGTACTTC
CASRKTGSLYEQYF
>-|TRBJ1-6|TRBV5-1|few
TGCGCCAGCAGCGAAGGGGGTAATAATTCACCCCTCCACTTT
CASSEGGNNSPLHF